Each of the 32 T cell receptor beta chains below was sequenced from the same sample in a study of blood T cells in healthy people across ages. Combining a sample-barcoded 5' primer with a J-beta primer mix, a second PCR ran for roughly 7 to 12 cycles. TCRdb called the 5' RACE reads again in MiXCR, with one record for every CDR3 protein. The sample carries about 930,000 distinct CDR3 sequences, 25% to 30% recorded once. The data were also submitted as part of a second study, on T cells of mothers and their children.

Sequencing was performed on blood. These TCRs come from a woman aged 40 to 50 in good health.

V is TRBV7-8 and J is TRBJ1-4; D is possibly TRBD1 (6 bases). The CDR3 is 17 residues long. CDR1 and CDR2 from the germline V gene are SGHVS and FQNEAQ. Deletions cut 4 bases from V and 8 bases from J, with 23 bases between. Here the CDR3 reads CASSSPKIGGLREKLFF. The CDR3 DNA reads TGTGCCAGCAGCTCTCCCAAAATAGGGGGTTTGAGAGAAAAACTGTTTTTT.

CDR3 bases: TGTGCCAGCTCACAAGGGGCTAACTATGGCTACACCTTC. This gives the protein CASSQGANYGYTF. The genes are TRBV18 and TRBJ1-2, with a weak D call TRBD1 (5 bases). Per the germline V gene, CDR1 is KGHSH and CDR2 is LQKENI. The germline V and J ends were trimmed by 4 bases and 0 bases, with 6 bases remaining between them. The CDR3 totals 13 residues.

This chain connects TRBV14 to TRBJ1-5; 9 nucleotides agree with TRBD1. This CDR3 spans 15 amino acids. The V and J ends lost 3 bases and 5 bases, in that order; junction bases with no gene match: 5. Germline CDR1 is SGHDN and CDR2 is FVKESK. CDR3: CASSHGTGFDQPQHF. The CDR3 bases are TGTGCCAGCAGCCACGGGACAGGGTTTGATCAGCCCCAGCATTTT.

The chain uses TRBV5-1 and TRBJ2-1; 9 bases align to TRBD2. This CDR3 region has 15 residues. With V trimmed by 5 bases and J by 2 bases, 5 bases remained unmatched. Germline CDR1 SGHRS, CDR2 YFSETQ. DNA for the CDR3: TGCGCCAGCAGTAACTTAGCGGGAGCCTACAATGAGCAGTTCTTC. It specifies CASSNLAGAYNEQFF. Full variable domain (rest looked up from reference TRBV5-1 and TRBJ2-1): KAGVTQTPRYLIKTRGQQVTLSCSPISGHRSVSWYQQTPGQGLQFLFEYFSETQRNKGNFPGRFSGRQFSNSRSEMNVSTLELGDSALYLCASSNLAGAYNEQFFGPGTRLTVL.

The sample holds a few counts of this clonotype. V gene TRBV12-3 or TRBV12-4 combines with J gene TRBJ2-3; tentatively, D is TRBD1 (6 bases). This CDR3 comprises 14 residues. V was pared by 5 bases and J by 4 bases, with 13 bases between. The DNA of the CDR3 is TGTGCCAGCAGTGTGGGGGCGCCGGCAGATACGCAGTATTTT. This translates into CASSVGAPADTQYF.

This clonotype was counted only a few times. The chain is built from TRBV29-1 and TRBJ2-4, with D tentatively TRBD1 or TRBD2 (6 bases each). CDR3 size: 13 residues. V lost 8 bases and J lost 13, with 24 bases in between. Germline V gives CDR1 SQVTM, CDR2 ANQGSEA. CDR3 coding DNA: TGCAGCACCGAAGGGGGGTCCTACAATGAGCAGTACTTC. Its protein is CSTEGGSYNEQYF.

This clonotype was observed at least ten times. In DNA, the CDR3 is TGTGCCAGCAGCGTAAAAGCGCAACAAGAGACCCAGTACTTC. Amino acid sequence: CASSVKAQQETQYF. The rearrangement joins TRBV9 to TRBJ2-5; D gene uncertain. Germline CDR1 SGDLS, CDR2 YYNGEE. The V end was cut by 1 base, the J end by 2 bases, with 9 bases between. The CDR3 contains 14 residues. The complete variable domain, with remaining parts taken from reference TRBV9 and TRBJ2-5, reads DSGVTQTPKHLITATGQRVTLRCSPRSGDLSVYWYQQSLDQGLQFLIQYYNGEERAKGNILERFSAQQFPDLHSELNLSSLELGDSALYFCASSVKAQQETQYFGPGTRLLVL.

The chain carries TRBV10-2 and TRBJ1-1; D possibly corresponds to TRBD1 (6 bases). V was pared by 6 bases and J by 1 base, with 12 bases between. This CDR3 has 14 amino acids. Germline V CDR1 and CDR2: WSHSY, SAAADI. The CDR3 region has the DNA TGCGCCAGCAGGTCTCAGGGGACGAACACTGAAGCTTTCTTT. This encodes CASRSQGTNTEAFF.

To note about this clonotype: A much larger clone differs by one base, so this may be a read error. The chain joins TRBV5-5 to TRBJ1-2; D gene ambiguous. From germline, CDR1 is SGHKS and CDR2 YYEKEE (reference sequence). The CDR3 is 15 residues long. V dropped 10 bases and J dropped 8 bases, with 27 bases sitting between them. The CDR3 is CAGTDDTRQLNGYTF. CDR3 nucleotide sequence: TGTGCCGGCACCGATGACACGCGTCAGTTGAACGGCTACACCTTC.

Remarks on this clonotype: A much larger clone is a single base away; this may be a read error. The genes are TRBV4-1 and TRBJ2-7, with D maybe TRBD2 (7 bases). V lost 5 bases and J 5 bases, leaving 16 bases between the germline ends. Germline values: CDR1 MGHRA, CDR2 YSYEKL. This CDR3 has 14 residues. CDR3 sequence reads: CASSNREGVNEQYF. In DNA, the CDR3 is TGCGCCAGCAGCAACAGGGAGGGGGTGAACGAGCAGTACTTC.

This clonotype turned up a few times. J is TRBJ2-7 and V is TRBV12-3 or TRBV12-4, with 8 bases identical to TRBD1. After removal of 5 bases from V and 3 bases from J, the junction contained 9 bases not matched to a gene. CDR3 length equals 15 residues. CDR3 amino acids: CASSPRTGSRYEQYF. The CDR3 DNA is TGTGCCAGCAGTCCACGGACAGGGTCCCGCTACGAGCAGTACTTC.

V gene TRBV6-5 combines with J gene TRBJ2-3; 8 bases line up with TRBD2. The CDR3 covers 16 residues. The germline CDR1 and CDR2 sequences are MNHEY and SVGAGI. After removal of 4 bases from V and 3 bases from J, the junction contained 9 bases not matched to a gene. CDR3 protein: CASSSGGRGITDTQYF. Here the CDR3 DNA reads TGTGCCAGCAGTTCGGGGGGGAGGGGGATTACAGATACGCAGTATTTT.

This clonotype was recorded many times. This rearrangement joins TRBV29-1 to TRBJ1-4; D uncertain. Trimming took off 5 bases at V and 6 bases at J, with 7 bases between the two ends. This CDR3 contains 11 residues. Germline V lookup: CDR1 SQVTM, CDR2 ANQGSEA. The CDR3 sequence is CSVLRDEKLFF. The CDR3 DNA is TGCAGCGTTTTGAGGGATGAAAAACTGTTTTTT.

The chain couples TRBV5-1 to TRBJ2-2; 8 bases line up with TRBD1. Losses at the gene ends were 1 base for V and 8 bases for J; bases not matched to a gene: 7. The CDR3 sequence is 15 residues long. Germline values: CDR1 SGHRS, CDR2 YFSETQ. CDR3 residues: CASSLIGRGPGELFF. CDR3 DNA: TGCGCCAGCAGCTTGATCGGCAGGGGGCCTGGGGAGCTGTTTTTT. Complete variable domain (other parts from reference TRBV5-1 and TRBJ2-2): KAGVTQTPRYLIKTRGQQVTLSCSPISGHRSVSWYQQTPGQGLQFLFEYFSETQRNKGNFPGRFSGRQFSNSRSEMNVSTLELGDSALYLCASSLIGRGPGELFFGEGSRLTVL.

This clonotype occurred a few times. The rearrangement links TRBV20-1 to TRBJ2-1; either TRBD1 or TRBD2 may fit D (5 bases each). The ends were cut back, 6 bases at V and 10 bases at J, with 22 bases in the middle. The CDR3 is made up of 14 amino acids. CDR1 is DFQATT and CDR2 is SNEGSKA in the germline V gene (reference sequence). DNA for the CDR3: TGCAGTGCCAGGACGGGACGGGTCGGAGGAGAGCAGTTCTTC. Amino acids: CSARTGRVGGEQFF.

The chain recombines TRBV4-1 with TRBJ2-1, with D unresolved. CDR1 and CDR2 (germline): MGHRA, YSYEKL. V was cut by 2 bases and J by 7 bases, with 9 bases left in between. The CDR3 covers 13 residues. CDR3 sequence: CASSQSRVNEQFF. In nucleotides, the CDR3 is TGCGCCAGCAGCCAATCCCGGGTGAATGAGCAGTTCTTC.

V usage is TRBV6-5 and J usage is TRBJ1-1, with D possibly TRBD1 on 5 matching bases. V was pared by 6 bases and J by 3 bases, with 14 bases between. CDR3 length equals 14 residues. CDR1 MNHEY and CDR2 SVGAGI come from the germline V gene. The CDR3: CASRRGLADTEAFF. Here the CDR3 DNA reads TGTGCCAGCAGGAGGGGACTGGCGGACACTGAAGCTTTCTTT.

Comments on this clonotype: One base away lies a much larger clone, so this may be a sequencing read error. The V and J genes are TRBV7-3 and TRBJ1-4; D remains ambiguous. CDR3 length equals 16 residues. Germline assignment: CDR1 SGHTA and CDR2 FQGTGA. In DNA form, the CDR3 reads TGTGCCAGCAGCTCCCGCTCCCTGGCTACTAATGAAAAACGGTTTTTT. This encodes CASSSRSLATNEKRFF.

This CDR3 is CASAPEFSTDTQYF. The DNA for the CDR3 is TGTGCCAGCGCCCCAGAGTTTAGCACAGATACGCAGTATTTT. The V gene is TRBV27, the J gene TRBJ2-3, with D unclear. Trimming shortened V by 8 bases and J by 0 bases, and 12 bases separated the two germline ends. The germline V gene encodes CDR1 MNHEY and CDR2 SMNVEV (reference sequence). The CDR3 is 14 amino acids.

In this sample, this clonotype turned up many times. This chain connects TRBV27 to TRBJ2-7; weak D call: TRBD2 (6 bases). Germline V lookup: CDR1 MNHEY, CDR2 SMNVEV (reference sequence). The ends were cut back, 4 bases at V and 4 bases at J, with 11 bases in the middle. CDR3 length equals 13 residues. The CDR3 loop is CASSSQLAYEQYF. CDR3 DNA: TGTGCCAGCAGTTCCCAACTAGCTTACGAGCAGTACTTC.

This clonotype turned up a few times. The chain uses TRBV7-3 and TRBJ2-1; D possibly corresponds to TRBD1 (5 bases). The CDR3 runs 15 residues. Germline CDR1 is SGHTA and CDR2 is FQGTGA. Trimming cost V 1 base and J 7 bases, with 14 bases left between them. This chain's CDR3 is CASSLIGAAVNEQFF. CDR3 DNA: TGTGCCAGCAGCTTAATAGGGGCGGCAGTAAATGAGCAGTTCTTC.

In regard to this clonotype: This may stem from a read error, because a much larger clone lies one nucleotide away. J is TRBJ2-7 and V is TRBV30; 8 positions match TRBD1. Per the germline V gene, CDR1 is GTSNPN and CDR2 is SVGIG (reference sequence). J was trimmed by 3 bases and V by 5 bases; bases with no gene match: 9. CDR3 size: 14 residues. CDR3 sequence (DNA): TGTGCCTGGGCAACCGGGACAGGTTGCTACGAGCAGTACTTC. Translation: CAWATGTGCYEQYF.

The chain joins TRBV28 to TRBJ2-1; 15 bases agree with TRBD2. The V segment lost 6 bases and the J segment 0 bases; nucleotides outside the gene matches: 3. The germline CDR1 and CDR2 sequences are MDHEN and SYDVKM. The CDR3 is made up of 17 amino acids. CDR3 loop: CASSGLAGGHSYNEQFF. The CDR3 coding sequence is TGTGCCAGCAGCGGACTAGCGGGGGGGCACTCCTACAATGAGCAGTTCTTC.

In the case of this clonotype: A much larger clonotype is one base distant, so this may be a read error. The chain joins TRBV11-2 to TRBJ2-5, with 9 bases that match TRBD1. TRBJ2-7 explains the end of the DNA better; the J call may be wrong. The germline V gene encodes CDR1 SGHAT and CDR2 FQNNGV. CDR3 length: 15 residues. The CDR3 reads CVSSRGQGGAYEQYF. In DNA, the CDR3 is TGTGTCAGCAGCCGGGGACAGGGAGGCGCCTACGAGCAGTACTTC.

This clonotype was detected many times. The V call is TRBV10-3, the J call TRBJ1-5; a weak D match, TRBD1 (6 bases). Germline V CDR1 and CDR2: ENHRY, SYGVKD. This CDR3 is 13 amino acids long. V gave up 3 bases and J gave up 5 bases, with 8 bases separating them. The CDR3 bases are TGTGCCATCAGTGAACAGGGCGATCAGCCCCAGCATTTT. Translated: CAISEQGDQPQHF.

The sample holds many counts of this clonotype. The V and J genes are TRBV20-1 and TRBJ2-1; TRBD2 aligns across 8 bases. This CDR3 region has 12 residues. Looked up from germline, CDR1 is DFQATT and CDR2 is SNEGSKA (reference sequence). V lost 1 base and J lost 9; bases outside the gene matches: 2. In DNA form, the CDR3 reads TGCAGTGCTAGAGCGGGGGGGCTTGAGCAGTTCTTC. It is translated as CSARAGGLEQFF.

This clonotype was picked up many times. The genes are TRBV4-3 and TRBJ2-5; a weak D match, TRBD2 (7 bases). This CDR3 spans 16 amino acids. Germline lookup yields CDR1 LGHNA and CDR2 YSLEER. Trimming took off 0 bases at V and 2 bases at J, with 13 bases between the two ends. CDR3 residues: CASSQDRGAGQETQYF. CDR3 DNA sequence: TGCGCCAGCAGCCAAGACCGGGGGGCAGGGCAAGAGACCCAGTACTTC.

The rearrangement links TRBV30 to TRBJ2-7; D remains ambiguous. In germline, CDR1 is GTSNPN, CDR2 SVGIG (reference sequence). Trimming took off 4 bases at V and 7 bases at J, with 11 bases between the two ends. The CDR3 is 11 residues long. CDR3 sequence (DNA): TGTGCCTGGAAGCAAGTACGGGAGCAGTACTTC. Translation gives CAWKQVREQYF.

This clonotype was seen ten or more times. The V and J genes are TRBV19 and TRBJ1-6, with a possible D match to TRBD1 (5 bases). V was pared by 7 bases and J by 2 bases, with 15 bases between. This CDR3 has 16 amino acids. Per the germline V gene, CDR1 is LNHDA and CDR2 is SQIVND (reference sequence). The CDR3 DNA reads TGTGCCAGTACCACTGGGGGACGAACCTATAATTCACCCCTCCACTTT. Encoded protein: CASTTGGRTYNSPLHF.

The J gene is TRBJ2-7, the V gene TRBV5-1, with TRBD1 identical over 10 bases. Trimming cost V 4 bases and J 4 bases; bases outside gene matches: 11. The CDR3 has 16 amino acids. Germline lookup yields CDR1 SGHRS and CDR2 YFSETQ. CDR3 region: CASSPGPGQGNYEQYF. The CDR3 DNA is TGCGCCAGCAGCCCGGGTCCGGGACAGGGGAATTACGAGCAGTACTTC.

This clonotype has more than one count but fewer than ten. The chain carries TRBV24-1 and TRBJ2-3; tentative D call: TRBD1 (5 bases). Germline CDR1 is KGHDR and CDR2 is SFDVKD. CDR3 length: 16 residues. V was cut by 4 bases and J by 0 bases, with 13 bases left in between. CDR3 nucleotides: TGTGCCACCAGTGACCAGACAGTTACTAGCACAGATACGCAGTATTTT. It is translated as CATSDQTVTSTDTQYF.

This clonotype was seen only a few times. The J gene is TRBJ1-2, the V gene TRBV6-6; D might be TRBD1 (5 bases). Trimming cost V 8 bases and J 6 bases, with 16 bases left between them. Germline CDR1 is MNHNY and CDR2 is SVGAGI (reference sequence). This CDR3 is built from 13 residues. The CDR3 coding sequence is TGTGCCAGCGCCCCCGCGGGGCTCGATGGCTACACCTTC. This sequence encodes CASAPAGLDGYTF.